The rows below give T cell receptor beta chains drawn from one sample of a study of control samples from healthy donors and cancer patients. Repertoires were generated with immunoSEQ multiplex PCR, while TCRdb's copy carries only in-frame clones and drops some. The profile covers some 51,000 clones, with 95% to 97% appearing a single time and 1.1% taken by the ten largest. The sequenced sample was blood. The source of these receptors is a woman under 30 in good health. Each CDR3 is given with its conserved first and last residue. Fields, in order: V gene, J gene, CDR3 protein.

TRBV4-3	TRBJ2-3	CASSQGKGLKDTQYF
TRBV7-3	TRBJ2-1	CASSPVDWTSNPYNEQFF
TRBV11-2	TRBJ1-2	CASSHQSYGYTF
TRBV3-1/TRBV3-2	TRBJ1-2	CASSPRHGTNYGYTF
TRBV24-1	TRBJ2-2	CATSDPPQGGITGELFF
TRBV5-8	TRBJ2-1	CASSFVRGKHNEQFF
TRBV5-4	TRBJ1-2	CASSLARPTEDYTF
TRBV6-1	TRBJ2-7	CASSEVSGGSYEQYF
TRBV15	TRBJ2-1	CATSRDRKHSEQFF
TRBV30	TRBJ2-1	CAWRTDSYNEQFF
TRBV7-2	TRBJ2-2	CASSLVTGGPGELFF
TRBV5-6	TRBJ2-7	CASSLEAGSHEQYF
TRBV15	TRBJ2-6	CATSRDAGGANVLTF
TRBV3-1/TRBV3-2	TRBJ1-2	CASSQETGFGYTF
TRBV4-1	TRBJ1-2	CASSQRAGEVYGYTF